Presented here are 3 T cell receptor beta chains from one specimen sequenced in a study of CD8+ T cells in alopecia areata. Alopecia areata patients had lesional scalp punch biopsies and peripheral blood taken from them. Sequencing used cDNA as its template, made by extracting RNA and reverse transcribing it. Sequencing was performed with immunoSEQ multiplex PCR; in TCRdb, only in-frame clones are kept and a portion is missing. This sample carries 9,000 or so clones, more than 65% of them seen once, and the ten largest clones take 12% to 15%. Specimen: skin. Receptor source: a human donor with alopecia areata.

In this sample, this clone turned up a few times. V usage is TRBV7-9 and J usage is TRBJ1-1; TRBD1 aligns across 11 bases. The CDR3 loop spans 18 amino acids. Unmatched junction bases numbered 8, after V lost 1 base and J lost 1 base. Germline CDR1 reads SEHNR; CDR2 reads FQNEAQ (reference sequence). In nucleotides, the CDR3 is TGTGCCAGCAGCTTAGTACAGGACAGGGGGCGAGGGAACACTGAAGCTTTCTTT. This translates into CASSLVQDRGRGNTEAFF. Full variable domain (remainder filled in from reference TRBV7-9 and TRBJ1-1): DTGVSQNPRHKITKRGQNVTFRCDPISEHNRLYWYRQTLGQGPEFLTYFQNEAQLEKSRLLSDRFSAERPKGSFSTLEIQRTEQGDSAMYLCASSLVQDRGRGNTEAFFGQGTRLTVV.

The CDR3 spells CSVVVGSSYNEQFF. In nucleotides, the CDR3 is TGCAGCGTTGTTGTTGGGAGCTCCTACAATGAGCAGTTCTTC. The gene calls are TRBV29-1 and TRBJ2-1; D may be TRBD2 (5 bases). CDR1 and CDR2 from the germline V gene are SQVTM and ANQGSEA. This CDR3 comprises 14 residues. V lost 4 bases and J 0 bases, leaving 10 bases between the germline ends.

This clone was detected only a few times. DNA for the CDR3: TGTGCCAGCAGCTTAGACCCCGGGGGCGTATATAATTCACCCCTCCACTTT. It is translated as CASSLDPGGVYNSPLHF. The chain has TRBV7-2 and TRBJ1-6, with D possibly TRBD1 on 6 matching bases. V was clipped by 1 base and J by 4 bases, with 14 bases between them. CDR1 is SGHTA, CDR2 FQGNSA, per germline. The CDR3 sequence is 17 residues long.